Listed below are T cell receptor beta chains from one sample, sequenced in a study of control samples from healthy donors and cancer patients. Data came from immunoSEQ multiplex PCR; TCRdb stores just in-frame clones and leaves some out. The sample contains about 130,000 clones, 92% of which appear only once. The sequenced sample consisted of blood. These receptors were obtained from a young man in good health. Both conserved end residues are part of each CDR3. The D gene is left open where the match is weak. Clone size is shown for a subset of rows, as once, few, many or a class of expanded clone.

size	D	V	J	DNA	CDR3
-	TRBD2	TRBV3-1/TRBV3-2	TRBJ2-5	TGTGCCAGCAGCCAATACCGGACTAGCGGGGAAGAGACCCAGTACTTC	CASSQYRTSGEETQYF
-	-	TRBV29-1	TRBJ1-2	TGCAGCGCATATGGAGGTAATGGCTACACCTTC	CSAYGGNGYTF
-	TRBD1	TRBV5-4	TRBJ1-1	TGTGCCAGCAGCTCGTCTCAGGGGGCGCACGACACTGAAGCTTTCTTT	CASSSSQGAHDTEAFF
once	-	TRBV25-1	TRBJ2-3	TGTGCCAGCAGTGACTCGGGGCACACAGATACGCAGTATTTT	CASSDSGHTDTQYF
-	TRBD2	TRBV5-1	TRBJ2-5	TGCGCCAGCAGCGATGTAGCGGGGAGCCAAGAGACCCAGTACTTC	CASSDVAGSQETQYF
-	-	TRBV6-6	TRBJ1-2	TGTGCCAGCAGACCCCAACCGACAGGAGAGGGCTATGGCTACACCTTC	CASRPQPTGEGYGYTF
-	-	TRBV6-2/TRBV6-3	TRBJ1-3	TGTGCCAGCAGCCCTCGGGGGGACCCTGGAAACACCATATATTTT	CASSPRGDPGNTIYF
-	TRBD2	TRBV12-5	TRBJ2-5	TGTGCTAGTGGTTCGGGGACTAGCGGGGGGCAAGAGACCCAGTACTTC	CASGSGTSGGQETQYF
-	TRBD1	TRBV6-6	TRBJ1-4	TGTGCCAGCAGCCGAATGGGACAGTCAGCAACTAATGAAAAACTGTTTTTT	CASSRMGQSATNEKLFF
-	-	TRBV12-3/TRBV12-4	TRBJ1-5	TGTGCCAGCAGTCTGGGATTGCAGCCCCAGCATTTT	CASSLGLQPQHF
-	-	TRBV14	TRBJ2-7	TGTGCCAGCAGCCAAGTCCACTACGAGCAGTACTTC	CASSQVHYEQYF
-	TRBD1	TRBV10-1	TRBJ2-5	TGCGCCAGCAGCCTTGGGACAGGGAGGTCCCAAGAGACCCAGTACTTC	CASSLGTGRSQETQYF
-	-	TRBV5-1	TRBJ1-1	TGCGCCAGCAGCTTGGTCCAGGAGAACACTGAAGCTTTCTTT	CASSLVQENTEAFF
-	-	TRBV20-1	TRBJ1-5	TGCAGTGCTAGTGGACAGCTCAATCAGCCCCAGCATTTT	CSASGQLNQPQHF
-	-	TRBV30	TRBJ2-1	TGTGCCTGGAGTGTACACCTAAGCTCCTACAATGAGCAGTTCTTC	CAWSVHLSSYNEQFF
-	-	TRBV4-1	TRBJ2-3	TGCGCCAGCAGCCCTCTCTTAGCGGACACAGATACGCAGTATTTT	CASSPLLADTDTQYF
-	-	TRBV15	TRBJ2-5	TGTGCCACCAGCAGAGGTCTAGCTTCTTTTCGGGGTTGGGAGACCCAGTACTTC	CATSRGLASFRGWETQYF
-	TRBD1	TRBV6-1	TRBJ1-5	TGTGCCAGCAGTGAACTAGGGGGCACGGGTCAGCCCCAGCATTTT	CASSELGGTGQPQHF
-	-	TRBV6-2/TRBV6-3	TRBJ2-1	TGTGCCAGCAGTTACTCGGTCGGTGAGCAGTTCTTC	CASSYSVGEQFF
-	-	TRBV5-5	TRBJ1-5	TGTGCCAGCAGCTCCGGGGCAGGGACTTTGCAGCCCCAGCATTTT	CASSSGAGTLQPQHF
-	-	TRBV16	TRBJ1-5	TGTGCCAGCAGCCAACGGCAGCCGCTTCAGCCCCAGCATTTT	CASSQRQPLQPQHF
-	-	TRBV7-6	TRBJ2-2	TGTGCCAGCACCATTATTACGACAGTTGGGGACACCGGGGAGCTGTTTTTT	CASTIITTVGDTGELFF
-	TRBD1	TRBV5-4	TRBJ1-6	TGTGCCAGCAGCCGCGGGACAGGGGGCGTCCTATATTCACCCCTCCACTTT	CASSRGTGGVLYSPLHF
-	TRBD1	TRBV19	TRBJ2-2	TGTGCCAGTAGTACAACCGGGACAGGTCCCCCCGGGGAGCTGTTTTTT	CASSTTGTGPPGELFF
-	-	TRBV7-9	TRBJ1-2	TGTGCCAGCGTTAAAAACTCGAATTGGAATAATGGCTACACCTTC	CASVKNSNWNNGYTF
-	-	TRBV27	TRBJ2-2	TGTGCCAGCAGTTTATTCCCTCTTTCGCAGCGGGACACCGGGGAGCTGTTTTTT	CASSLFPLSQRDTGELFF
-	TRBD1	TRBV19	TRBJ1-1	TGTGCCAGTAGTATCCTGGGACAGGACGTCACTGAAGCTTTCTTT	CASSILGQDVTEAFF
-	-	TRBV11-2	TRBJ2-5	TGTGCCAGCAGCTTAATGATGGGCGGAGAGACCCAGTACTTC	CASSLMMGGETQYF
-	TRBD2	TRBV9	TRBJ2-2	TGTGCCAGCGACGGGGTAGCGGGGGGCCGGGGCACCGGGGAGCTGTTTTTT	CASDGVAGGRGTGELFF
-	TRBD2	TRBV4-1	TRBJ2-3	TGCGCCAGCAGCCAAGGGCTAGCGGGGGGGCATGGTACGCAGTATTTT	CASSQGLAGGHGTQYF
-	TRBD1	TRBV10-2	TRBJ1-2	TGCGCCAGCAGTGAGGACAGGGGTGGCTATGGCTACACCTTC	CASSEDRGGYGYTF
-	TRBD1	TRBV7-7	TRBJ1-3	TGTGCCAGCAGCCCTAATACAGGGGACGGAAACACCATATATTTT	CASSPNTGDGNTIYF
-	-	TRBV5-1	TRBJ1-6	TGCGCCAGCAGCGGGGGTGACAGTGCCCCTTCACCCCTCCACTTT	CASSGGDSAPSPLHF
-	-	TRBV7-2	TRBJ1-2	TGTGCCAGCACCCCATATGGGGATATTTACTATGGCTACACCTTC	CASTPYGDIYYGYTF
-	-	TRBV5-5	TRBJ1-5	TGTGCCAGCAGCTTGGTGGCCGACAATCAGCCCCAGCATTTT	CASSLVADNQPQHF
-	-	TRBV4-1	TRBJ2-4	TGCGCCAGCAGCCAAGTTGGCAGTGGGGCGGAGTTCCAGTACTTC	CASSQVGSGAEFQYF
-	-	TRBV19	TRBJ1-5	TGTGCCAGTACCTCTGAGGGGGGTCAGCCCCAGCATTTT	CASTSEGGQPQHF
-	-	TRBV20-1	TRBJ2-7	TGCAGTGCCCAAGGAGGAGGCGAGCAGTACTTC	CSAQGGGEQYF
-	TRBD1	TRBV29-1	TRBJ2-7	TGCAGCGTTGAATCAGTTCGGGGACAGGGGGACGAGCAGTACTTC	CSVESVRGQGDEQYF
-	TRBD1	TRBV5-1	TRBJ1-6	TGCGCCAGCAGCTTAGGGACAGCAATTAATTCACCCCTCCACTTT	CASSLGTAINSPLHF
-	-	TRBV5-1	TRBJ2-5	TGCGCCAGCAGCTGGGGGGCTAGCGGACAAGAGACCCAGTACTTC	CASSWGASGQETQYF
once	-	TRBV19	TRBJ2-7	TGTGCCAGTTCCCCTGGGGGATCCCTCTCCTACGAGCAGTACTTC	CASSPGGSLSYEQYF
-	-	TRBV19	TRBJ2-5	TGTGCCAGTAGGCCGGGGCACCTCCAAGAGACCCAGTACTTC	CASRPGHLQETQYF
-	-	TRBV7-9	TRBJ2-6	TGTGCCAGCAGCTTTGGCGGATCCTCTGGGGCCAACGTCCTGACTTTC	CASSFGGSSGANVLTF
-	-	TRBV4-1	TRBJ1-2	TGCGCCAGCAGCCAGGGTAGGACAGACTACTATGGCTACACCTTC	CASSQGRTDYYGYTF
-	-	TRBV2	TRBJ1-6	TGTGCCAGCAGGGTTAGCTCCTATAATTCACCCCTCCACTTT	CASRVSSYNSPLHF
-	-	TRBV7-9	TRBJ1-6	TGTGCCAGCAGCTTTGTGTACCCCACCGGGGTTTCACCCCTCCACTTT	CASSFVYPTGVSPLHF